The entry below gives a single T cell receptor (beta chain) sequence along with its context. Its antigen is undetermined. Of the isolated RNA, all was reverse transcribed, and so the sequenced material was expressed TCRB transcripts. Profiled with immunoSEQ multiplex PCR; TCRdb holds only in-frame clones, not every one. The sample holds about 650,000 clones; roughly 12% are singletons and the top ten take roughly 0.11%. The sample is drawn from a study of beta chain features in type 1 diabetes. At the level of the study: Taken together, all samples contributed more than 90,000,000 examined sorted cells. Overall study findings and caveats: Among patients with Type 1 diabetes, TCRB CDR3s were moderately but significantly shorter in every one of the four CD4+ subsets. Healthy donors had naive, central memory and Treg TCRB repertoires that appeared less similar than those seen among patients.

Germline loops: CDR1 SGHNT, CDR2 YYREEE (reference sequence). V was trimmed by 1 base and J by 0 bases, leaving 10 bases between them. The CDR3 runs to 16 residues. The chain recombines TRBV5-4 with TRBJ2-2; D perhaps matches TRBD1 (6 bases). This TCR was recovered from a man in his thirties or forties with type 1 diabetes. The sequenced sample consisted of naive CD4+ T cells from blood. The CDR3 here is CASSLSAGANTGELFF. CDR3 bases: TGTGCCAGCAGCTTGTCCGCAGGGGCGAACACCGGGGAGCTGTTTTTT.